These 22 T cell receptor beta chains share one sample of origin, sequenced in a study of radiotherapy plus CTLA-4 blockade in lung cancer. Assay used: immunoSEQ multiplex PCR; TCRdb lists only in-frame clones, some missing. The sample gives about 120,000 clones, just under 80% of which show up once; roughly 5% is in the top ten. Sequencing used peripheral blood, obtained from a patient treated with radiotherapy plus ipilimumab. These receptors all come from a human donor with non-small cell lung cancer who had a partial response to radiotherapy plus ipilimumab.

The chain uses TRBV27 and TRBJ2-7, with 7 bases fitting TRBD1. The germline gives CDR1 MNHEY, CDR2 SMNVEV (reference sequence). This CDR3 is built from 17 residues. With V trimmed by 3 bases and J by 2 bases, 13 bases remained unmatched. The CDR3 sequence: CASSFGNRDSDTYEQYF. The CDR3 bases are TGTGCCAGCAGTTTTGGGAACCGGGACAGTGATACCTACGAGCAGTACTTC.

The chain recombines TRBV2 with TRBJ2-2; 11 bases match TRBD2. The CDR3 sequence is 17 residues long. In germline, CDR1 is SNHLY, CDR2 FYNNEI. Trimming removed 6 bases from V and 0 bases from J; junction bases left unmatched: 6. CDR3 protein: CASRGRLAGSNTGELFF. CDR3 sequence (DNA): TGTGCCAGCAGGGGGAGACTAGCGGGGTCGAACACCGGGGAGCTGTTTTTT.

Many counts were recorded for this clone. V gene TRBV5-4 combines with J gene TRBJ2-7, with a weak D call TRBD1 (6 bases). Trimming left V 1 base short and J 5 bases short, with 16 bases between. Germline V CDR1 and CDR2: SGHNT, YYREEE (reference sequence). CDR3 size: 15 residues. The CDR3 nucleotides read TGTGCCAGCAGCTTGCAGGGGCCCACGGTGAACGAGCAGTACGTC. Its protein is CASSLQGPTVNEQYV.

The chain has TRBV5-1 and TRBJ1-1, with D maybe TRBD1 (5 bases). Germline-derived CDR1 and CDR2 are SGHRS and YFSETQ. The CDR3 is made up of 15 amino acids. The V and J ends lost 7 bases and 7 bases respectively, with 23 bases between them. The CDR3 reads CASSAGGRTTVEAFF. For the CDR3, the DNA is TGCGCCAGCTCGGCGGGGGGGAGGACTACAGTTGAAGCTTTCTTT.

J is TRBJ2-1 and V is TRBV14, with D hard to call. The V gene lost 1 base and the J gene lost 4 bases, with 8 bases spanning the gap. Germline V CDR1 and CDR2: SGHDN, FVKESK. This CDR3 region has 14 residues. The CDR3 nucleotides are TGTGCCAGCAGCCAAGTCTCGCGGTACAATGAGCAGTTCTTC. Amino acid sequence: CASSQVSRYNEQFF.

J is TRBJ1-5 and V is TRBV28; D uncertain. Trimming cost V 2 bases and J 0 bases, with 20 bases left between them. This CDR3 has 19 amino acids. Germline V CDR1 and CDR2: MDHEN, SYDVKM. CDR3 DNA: TGTGCCAGCAGTTTACCAATTTCTATCCTACCCCATAGCAATCAGCCCCAGCATTTT. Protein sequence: CASSLPISILPHSNQPQHF.

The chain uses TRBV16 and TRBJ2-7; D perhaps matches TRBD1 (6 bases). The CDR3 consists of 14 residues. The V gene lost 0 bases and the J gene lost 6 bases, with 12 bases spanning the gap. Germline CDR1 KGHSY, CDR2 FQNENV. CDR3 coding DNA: TGTGCCAGCAGCCAATCTCCAGGGGTGGGCGAGCAGTACTTC. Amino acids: CASSQSPGVGEQYF.

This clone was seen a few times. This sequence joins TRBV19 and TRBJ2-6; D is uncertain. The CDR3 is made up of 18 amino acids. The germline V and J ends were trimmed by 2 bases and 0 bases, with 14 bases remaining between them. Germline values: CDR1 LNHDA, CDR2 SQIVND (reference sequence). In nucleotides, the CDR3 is TGTGCCAGTAGTATAAACCGTCCCGGTAACTCTGGGGCCAACGTCCTGACTTTC. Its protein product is CASSINRPGNSGANVLTF.

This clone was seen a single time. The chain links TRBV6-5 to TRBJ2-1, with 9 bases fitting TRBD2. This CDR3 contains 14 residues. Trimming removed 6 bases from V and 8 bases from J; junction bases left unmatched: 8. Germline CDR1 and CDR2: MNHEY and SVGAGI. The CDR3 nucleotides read TGTGCCAGCAGCGAAATAGCGGGAGAGGATGAGCAGTTCTTC. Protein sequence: CASSEIAGEDEQFF.

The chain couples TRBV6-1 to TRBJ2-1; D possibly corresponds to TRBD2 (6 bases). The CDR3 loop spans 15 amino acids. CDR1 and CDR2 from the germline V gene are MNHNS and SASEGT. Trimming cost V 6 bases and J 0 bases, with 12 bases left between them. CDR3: CASRVSGFSYNEQFF. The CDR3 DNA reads TGTGCCAGCAGGGTTAGCGGATTCTCCTACAATGAGCAGTTCTTC.

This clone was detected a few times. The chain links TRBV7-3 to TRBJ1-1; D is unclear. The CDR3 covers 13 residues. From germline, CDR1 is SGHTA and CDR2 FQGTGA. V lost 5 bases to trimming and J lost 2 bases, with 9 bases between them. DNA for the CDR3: TGTGCCAGCAGCGGAGGTTTTAACACTGAAGCTTTCTTT. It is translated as CASSGGFNTEAFF. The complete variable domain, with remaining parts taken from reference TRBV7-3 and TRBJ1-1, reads GAGVSQTPSNKVTEKGKYVELRCDPISGHTALYWYRQSLGQGPEFLIYFQGTGAADDSGLPNDRFFAVRPEGSVSTLKIQRTERGDSAVYLCASSGGFNTEAFFGQGTRLTVV.

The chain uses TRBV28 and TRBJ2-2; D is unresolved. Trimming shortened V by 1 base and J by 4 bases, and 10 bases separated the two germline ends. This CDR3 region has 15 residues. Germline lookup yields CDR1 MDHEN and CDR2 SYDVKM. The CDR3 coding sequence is TGTGCCAGCAGTTTATTTCTAGAACCCACCGGGGAGCTGTTTTTT. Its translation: CASSLFLEPTGELFF.

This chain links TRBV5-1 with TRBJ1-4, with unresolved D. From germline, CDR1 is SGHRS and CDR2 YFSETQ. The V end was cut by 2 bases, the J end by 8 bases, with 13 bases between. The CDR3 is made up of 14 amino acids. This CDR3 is CASSFSGDREKLFF. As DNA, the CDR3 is TGCGCCAGCAGCTTTTCCGGGGATAGAGAAAAACTGTTTTTT.

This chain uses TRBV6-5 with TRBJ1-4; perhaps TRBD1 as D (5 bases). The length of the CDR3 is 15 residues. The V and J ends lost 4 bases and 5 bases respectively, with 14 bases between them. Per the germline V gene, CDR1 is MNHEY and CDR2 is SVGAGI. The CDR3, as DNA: TGTGCCAGCAGTTCACAGGCGGTAGCCAATGAAAAACTGTTTTTT. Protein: CASSSQAVANEKLFF.

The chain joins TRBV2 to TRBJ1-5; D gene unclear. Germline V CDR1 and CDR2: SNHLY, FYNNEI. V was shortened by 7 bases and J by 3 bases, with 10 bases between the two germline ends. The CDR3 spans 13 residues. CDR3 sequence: CASMKQFNQPQHF. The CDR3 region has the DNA TGTGCCAGCATGAAACAGTTCAATCAGCCCCAGCATTTT.

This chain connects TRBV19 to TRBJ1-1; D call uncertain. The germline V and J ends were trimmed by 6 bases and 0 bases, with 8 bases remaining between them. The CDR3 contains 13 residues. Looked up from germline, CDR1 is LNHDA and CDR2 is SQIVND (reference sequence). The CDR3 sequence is CASRSILNTEAFF. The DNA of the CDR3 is TGTGCCAGTAGGAGCATATTGAACACTGAAGCTTTCTTT.

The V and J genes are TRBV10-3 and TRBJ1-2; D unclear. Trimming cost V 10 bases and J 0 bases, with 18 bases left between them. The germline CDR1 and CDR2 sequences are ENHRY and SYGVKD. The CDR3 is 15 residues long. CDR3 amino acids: CASRLSEAANYGYTF. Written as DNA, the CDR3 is TGTGCCAGCCGATTAAGCGAGGCCGCTAACTATGGCTACACCTTC.

CDR3 sequence (DNA): TGTGCCAGCAGCCCCAGGGATAGCACAGATACGCAGTATTTT. Translated, it gives CASSPRDSTDTQYF. V gene TRBV7-9 combines with J gene TRBJ2-3; the D gene is possibly TRBD1 (5 bases). The CDR3 extends over 14 amino acids. The ends were cut back, 5 bases at V and 0 bases at J, with 9 bases in the middle. Per the germline V gene, CDR1 is SEHNR and CDR2 is FQNEAQ (reference sequence).

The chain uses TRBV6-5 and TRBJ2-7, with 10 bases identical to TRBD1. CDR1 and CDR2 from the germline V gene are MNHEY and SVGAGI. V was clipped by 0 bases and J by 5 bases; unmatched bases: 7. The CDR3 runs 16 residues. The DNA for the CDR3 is TGTGCCAGCAGTTACTCTAGGACAGGGGGGAACCACGAGCAGTACGTC. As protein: CASSYSRTGGNHEQYV.

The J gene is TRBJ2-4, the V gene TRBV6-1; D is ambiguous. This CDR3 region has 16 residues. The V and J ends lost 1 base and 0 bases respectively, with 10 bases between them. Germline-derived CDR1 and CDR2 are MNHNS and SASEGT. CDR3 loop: CASSEDGGLAKNIQYF. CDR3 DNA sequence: TGTGCCAGCAGTGAAGACGGCGGATTAGCCAAAAACATTCAGTACTTC.

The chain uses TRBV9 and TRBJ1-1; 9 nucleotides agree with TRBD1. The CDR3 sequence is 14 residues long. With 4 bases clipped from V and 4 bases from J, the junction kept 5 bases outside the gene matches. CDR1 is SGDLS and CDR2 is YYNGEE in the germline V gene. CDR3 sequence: CASSLTDRGTEAFF. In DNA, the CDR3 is TGTGCCAGCAGCCTAACGGACAGGGGCACTGAAGCTTTCTTT.

CDR3 region: CASRSGGSLNEQYV. For the CDR3, the DNA is TGTGCCAGTCGTTCAGGGGGCTCCCTCAACGAGCAGTACGTC. The rearrangement joins TRBV6-1 to TRBJ2-7; 8 bases align to TRBD1. Germline V gene sequence: CDR1 MNHNS, CDR2 SASEGT. CDR3 size: 14 residues. Trimming removed 9 bases from V and 5 bases from J; junction bases left unmatched: 12.